This T cell receptor beta chain emerged from a study of blood T cell repertoires in COVID-19 (dated by TCRdb to 2018 to 2020). Background on the whole study: Samples from collaborators originated in the United States, Italy and Spain and spanned both the acute and convalescent phases of COVID-19. The material from the prospective study consisted of cDNA or gDNA derived from T cells, B-cell-depleted T cells, or PBMCs. Subjects who had been exposed to COVID-19, were actively infected with it, or had recovered from it provided the deeply sampled blood TCRbeta repertoires that made up the dataset. A freely available public database, intended as a resource for researchers studying the immune response to SARS-CoV-2, is where the repertoires were released. The samples were drawn from the first 160 participants of the ongoing ImmuneRACE study and from 1,254 subjects provided by 6 global collaborators. Nearly every sample came with metadata listing a de-identified subject ID, COVID-19 status, age in years and sex. Where available, HLA class I and class II types were obtained from metadata supplied by the sample provider rather than from assay-based typing. Overall results and qualifications from the work: The quantity of clinical and demographic metadata differed by source and by participant and was supplied without curation.

V has 8 bases trimmed and J has 6 bases trimmed; junction bases matching no gene number 10. Sequences LNHDA (CDR1) and SQIVND (CDR2) are obtained from the germline V gene (reference sequence). The CDR3 spans 15 residues, from the cysteine through the phenylalanine. Only the CDR3 DNA stays, 45 bases, in frame from base 1. To note about this clone: This clone's antigen is unknown. Per-base qualities were not stored, and no clone one base away is much larger.

TCRbeta CDR3 regions were amplified from genomic DNA by means of the immunoSEQ Assay, a bias-controlled multiplex PCR. The paper's data handling went like this. Within the assay, amplification of reference gene primers was used to estimate how many nucleated cells each sample contained. To quantify the absolute abundance of each unique TCRbeta CDR3 rearrangement, sequence reads were collapsed and filtered. For each sample, productive Simpson clonality was calculated as the square root of Simpson's diversity index across productive rearrangements. TCRdb mirrors the immuneACCESS table, restricted to in-frame sequences. Some clones are absent from its copies; in checked studies, under half trace to an unresolved V gene, and the reason for the others is unknown. V, J and clone size reflect that table, while D and trimming were determined from the DNA. The sample includes 330,000 or so clones, with about nine tenths observed a single time. The top ten constitute 0.95% to 1.1% of the sample.

Participants in the prospective study were enrolled through a virtual design, were aged roughly 18 to 100 years, and lived in under 25 United States geographic areas. In the prospective study, participants were assigned to cohorts based on the clinical history participants reported in a screening survey and a study questionnaire. Exposed participants had been in contact with someone with a PCR-confirmed or clinician-diagnosed COVID-19 case within 2 weeks of study entry. Mobile phlebotomists in the prospective study collected whole blood, serum and a nasopharyngeal or oropharyngeal swab from every participant. Over a 2-month period, participants in the prospective study had the option of providing additional blood draws and questionnaires. Before DNA extraction, prospective study blood samples were shipped either frozen or at room temperature.

The origin of this receptor is a woman aged 25 to 39 who had been exposed to COVID-19. The sequence is built from TRBV19 and TRBJ2-1, with TRBD1 matching 10 junction bases. The sequencing sample was made of PBMCs or T cells enriched from blood (not recorded which). The CDR3 region: CASVPGQGNGNEQFF. The DNA sequence is given as TGTGCCAGTGTTCCGGGACAGGGGAATGGCAATGAGCAGTTCTTC.